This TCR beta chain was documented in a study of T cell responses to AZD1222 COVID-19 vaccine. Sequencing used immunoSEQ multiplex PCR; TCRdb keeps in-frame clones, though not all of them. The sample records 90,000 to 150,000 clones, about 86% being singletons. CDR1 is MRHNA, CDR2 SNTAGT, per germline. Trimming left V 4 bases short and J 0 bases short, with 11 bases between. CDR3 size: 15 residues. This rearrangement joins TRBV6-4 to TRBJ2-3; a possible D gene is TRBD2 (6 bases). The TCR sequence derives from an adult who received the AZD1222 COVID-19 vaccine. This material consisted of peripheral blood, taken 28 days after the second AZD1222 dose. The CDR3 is CASSVAGTSTDTQYF. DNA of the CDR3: TGTGCCAGCAGTGTGGCGGGGACTAGCACAGATACGCAGTATTTT.